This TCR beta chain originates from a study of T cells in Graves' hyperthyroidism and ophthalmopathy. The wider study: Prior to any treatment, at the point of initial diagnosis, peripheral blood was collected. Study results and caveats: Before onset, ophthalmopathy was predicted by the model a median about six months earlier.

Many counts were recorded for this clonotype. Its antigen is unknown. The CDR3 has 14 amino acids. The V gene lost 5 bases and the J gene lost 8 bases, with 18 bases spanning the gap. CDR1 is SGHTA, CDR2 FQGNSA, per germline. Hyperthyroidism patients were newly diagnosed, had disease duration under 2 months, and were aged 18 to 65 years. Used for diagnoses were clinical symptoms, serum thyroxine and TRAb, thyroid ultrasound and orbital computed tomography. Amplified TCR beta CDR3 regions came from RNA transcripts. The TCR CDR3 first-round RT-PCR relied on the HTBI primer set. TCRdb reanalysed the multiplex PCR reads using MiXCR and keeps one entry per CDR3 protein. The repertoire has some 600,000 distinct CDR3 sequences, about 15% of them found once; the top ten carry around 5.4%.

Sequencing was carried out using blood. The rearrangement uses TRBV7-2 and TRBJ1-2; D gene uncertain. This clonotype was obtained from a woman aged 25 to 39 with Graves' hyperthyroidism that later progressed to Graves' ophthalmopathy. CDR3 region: CASSGIPGFWGYTF. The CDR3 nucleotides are TGTGCCAGCAGCGGTATCCCGGGATTCTGGGGCTACACCTTC.